This T cell receptor beta chain is drawn from a study of CD8+ T cells in alopecia areata. Study at large: Tofacitinib was taken orally by treated patients, and the dose was 5 to 10 mg twice daily.

Treatment noted: oral pan-JAK inhibitor, 5-10 mg twice daily. Broader study findings: Persistence of many expanded lesional clones was seen in scalp and blood during tofacitinib.

Sequencing templates came from extracted RNA that was reverse transcribed into cDNA. Here immunoSEQ multiplex PCR was the method, and the copy in TCRdb shows in-frame clones only, minus some. The sample has approximately 300,000 clones, 58% seen once; the top ten hold more than 1.5%. As regards this clone: The antigen is not known.

The V gene's germline CDR1 is SEHNR and CDR2 FQNEAQ (reference sequence). This CDR3 region has 15 residues. The germline V and J ends were trimmed by 1 base and 3 bases, with 12 bases remaining between them. The TCR comes from a human donor with alopecia areata. The material was CD4+ T cells sorted from blood, obtained at week 24, from a patient treated with tofacitinib. The chain links TRBV7-9 to TRBJ1-1, with a weak D call TRBD1 (5 bases). The CDR3 DNA reads TGTGCCAGCAGCTTAGAGTCAGGGCGGGACACTGAAGCTTTCTTT. Amino acids: CASSLESGRDTEAFF. The full variable domain, completed using reference TRBV7-9 and TRBJ1-1, is DTGVSQNPRHKITKRGQNVTFRCDPISEHNRLYWYRQTLGQGPEFLTYFQNEAQLEKSRLLSDRFSAERPKGSFSTLEIQRTEQGDSAMYLCASSLESGRDTEAFFGQGTRLTVV.